Detailed here is one TCR beta chain. Germline lookup yields CDR1 MNHNS and CDR2 SASEGT. V shed 3 bases and J shed 3 bases, with 11 bases lying between them. The CDR3 is made up of 14 amino acids. Data came from immunoSEQ multiplex PCR; TCRdb stores just in-frame clones and leaves some out. The repertoire holds around 78,000 clones, with about 89% as singletons. The entry originates in a study of blood T cell repertoires in COVID-19. Sequencing input: PBMCs or T cells enriched from blood (not recorded which). The chain links TRBV6-1 to TRBJ1-2; maybe TRBD1 (6 bases). The TCR sequence derives from a woman aged 50 to 60 with acute COVID-19. CDR3 sequence reads: CASSEAGDYYGYTF. The CDR3 DNA follows: TGTGCCAGCAGTGAGGCAGGGGATTACTATGGCTACACCTTC.